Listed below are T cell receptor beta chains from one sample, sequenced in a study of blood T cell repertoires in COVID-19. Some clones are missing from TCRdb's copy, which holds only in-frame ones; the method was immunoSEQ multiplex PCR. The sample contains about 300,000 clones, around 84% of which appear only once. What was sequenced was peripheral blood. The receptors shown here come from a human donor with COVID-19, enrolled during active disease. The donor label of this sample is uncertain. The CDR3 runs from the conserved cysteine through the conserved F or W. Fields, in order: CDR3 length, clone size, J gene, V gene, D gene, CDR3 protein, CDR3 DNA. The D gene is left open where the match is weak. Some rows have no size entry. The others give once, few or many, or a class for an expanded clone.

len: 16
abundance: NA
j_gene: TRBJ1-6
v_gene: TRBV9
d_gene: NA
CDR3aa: CASSVKTQPTNSPLHF
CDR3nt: TGTGCCAGCAGCGTTAAGACACAGCCGACAAATTCACCCCTCCACTTT

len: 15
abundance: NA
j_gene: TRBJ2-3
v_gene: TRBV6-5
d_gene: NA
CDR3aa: CASSVDRGSTDTQYF
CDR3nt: TGTGCCAGTTCGGTGGACCGCGGGTCCACAGATACGCAGTATTTT

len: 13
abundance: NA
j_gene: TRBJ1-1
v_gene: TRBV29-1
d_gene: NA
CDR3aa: CSVGTVEYTEAFF
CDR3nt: TGCAGCGTTGGGACAGTCGAATACACTGAAGCTTTCTTT

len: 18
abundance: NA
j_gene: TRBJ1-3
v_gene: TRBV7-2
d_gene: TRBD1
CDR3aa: CASSPGWGQGSSGNTIYF
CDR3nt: TGTGCCAGCAGCCCCGGATGGGGACAGGGGTCCTCTGGAAACACCATATATTTT

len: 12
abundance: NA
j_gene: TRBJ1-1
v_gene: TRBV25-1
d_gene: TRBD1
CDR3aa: CASSETGEKAFF
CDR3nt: TGTGCCAGCAGTGAAACAGGGGAGAAAGCTTTCTTT

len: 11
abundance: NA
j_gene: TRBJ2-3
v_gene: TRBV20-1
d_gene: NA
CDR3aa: CSAIPEGTQYF
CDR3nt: TGCAGTGCCATTCCCGAGGGTACGCAGTATTTT

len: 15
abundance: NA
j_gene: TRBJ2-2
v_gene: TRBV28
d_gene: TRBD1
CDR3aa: CASSFTGGGTGELFF
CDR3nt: TGTGCCAGCAGTTTCACAGGGGGTGGCACCGGGGAGCTGTTTTTT

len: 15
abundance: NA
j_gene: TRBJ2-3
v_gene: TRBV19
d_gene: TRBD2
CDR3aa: CASRIAGGTPDTQYF
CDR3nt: TGTGCCAGTAGAATAGCGGGAGGGACCCCAGATACGCAGTATTTT

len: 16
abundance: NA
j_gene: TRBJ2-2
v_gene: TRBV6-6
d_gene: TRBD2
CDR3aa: CASSYDLAGGSGELFF
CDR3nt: TGTGCCAGCAGTTACGACCTAGCGGGAGGATCAGGGGAGCTGTTTTTT

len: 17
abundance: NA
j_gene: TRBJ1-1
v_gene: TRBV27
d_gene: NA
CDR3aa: CASSLSNRLQMNTEAFF
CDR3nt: TGTGCCAGCAGTTTATCGAACAGATTGCAAATGAACACTGAAGCTTTCTTT

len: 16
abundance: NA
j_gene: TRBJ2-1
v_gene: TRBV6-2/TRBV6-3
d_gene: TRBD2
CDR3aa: CASSWLAGVKGNEQFF
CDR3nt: TGTGCCAGCAGTTGGCTAGCGGGAGTTAAGGGCAATGAGCAGTTCTTC

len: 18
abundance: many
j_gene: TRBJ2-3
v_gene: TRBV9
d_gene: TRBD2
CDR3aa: CASSSGLAGGTSTDTQYF
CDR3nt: TGTGCCAGCAGCTCCGGACTAGCGGGAGGGACTAGCACAGATACGCAGTATTTT

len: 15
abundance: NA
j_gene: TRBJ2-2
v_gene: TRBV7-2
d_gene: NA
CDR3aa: CASSLFARDTGELFF
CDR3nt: TGTGCCAGCAGCTTATTTGCCCGCGACACCGGGGAGCTGTTTTTT

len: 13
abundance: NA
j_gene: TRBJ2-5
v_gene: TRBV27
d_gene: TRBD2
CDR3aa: CASSRLAGETQYF
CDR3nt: TGTGCCAGCAGCCGACTAGCGGGAGAGACCCAGTACTTC

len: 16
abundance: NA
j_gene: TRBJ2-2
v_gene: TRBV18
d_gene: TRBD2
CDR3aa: CASSPNPRTSIGELFF
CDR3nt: TGTGCCAGCTCACCCAACCCGCGGACTAGCATCGGGGAGCTGTTTTTT

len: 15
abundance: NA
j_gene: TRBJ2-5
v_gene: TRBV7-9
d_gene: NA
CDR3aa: CASSLDLEGQETQYF
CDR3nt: TGTGCCAGCAGCCTGGACCTGGAGGGTCAAGAGACCCAGTACTTC

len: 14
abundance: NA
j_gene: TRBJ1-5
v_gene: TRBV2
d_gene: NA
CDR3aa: CASTGGVGNQPQHF
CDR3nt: TGTGCCAGCACCGGGGGAGTAGGGAATCAGCCCCAGCATTTT

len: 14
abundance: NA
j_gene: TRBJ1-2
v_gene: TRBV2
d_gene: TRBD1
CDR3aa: CATTRGPRGAGYTF
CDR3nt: TGTGCCACCACCCGGGGACCCAGGGGGGCCGGCTACACCTTC

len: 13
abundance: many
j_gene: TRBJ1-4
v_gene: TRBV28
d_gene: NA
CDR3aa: CASSLDRNEKLFF
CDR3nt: TGTGCCAGCAGCCTTGACAGGAATGAAAAACTGTTTTTT

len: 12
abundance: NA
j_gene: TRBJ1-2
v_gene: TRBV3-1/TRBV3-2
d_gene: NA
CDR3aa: CASPSAGGGYTF
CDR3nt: TGTGCCAGCCCTTCAGCGGGGGGTGGCTACACCTTC

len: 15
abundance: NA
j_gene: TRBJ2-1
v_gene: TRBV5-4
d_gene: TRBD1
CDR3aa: CASSYGTGGNNEQFF
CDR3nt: TGTGCCAGCAGCTACGGGACAGGGGGTAACAATGAGCAGTTCTTC